A selection of T cell receptor beta chains follows, all from one sample in a study of tumor-infiltrating lymphocytes in localized non-small cell lung cancer. The protocol was immunoSEQ multiplex PCR, while the TCRdb copy is restricted to in-frame clones and leaves out a portion. Among about 12,000 clones listed, 80% to 90% were seen once. Material for sequencing was uninvolved lung tissue not adjacent to the tumor. These receptors all stem from a human donor with non-small cell lung cancer. Each CDR3 is given with its conserved first and last residue. The D gene is left open where the match is weak. Clone size is not always given. Where it is, it says once, few, many or a class for expanded clones.

v_call,d_call,clone_size,j_call,cdr3_nt,cdr3_aa
TRBV6-6,NA,NA,TRBJ1-6,TGTGCCAGCAGCACTACCGGGACGGACCCACCCCTCCACTTT,CASSTTGTDPPLHF
TRBV6-1,NA,NA,TRBJ2-2,TGTGCCAGCAGCCAACTGGGACTTCACACCGGGGAGCTGTTTTTT,CASSQLGLHTGELFF
TRBV4-1,NA,NA,TRBJ2-1,TGCGCCAGCAGCCAAGATCGAACTCCTCAAGGAGAGCAGTTCTTC,CASSQDRTPQGEQFF
TRBV30,TRBD1,NA,TRBJ1-3,TGTGCCTGGAGTTCGGGACAGGGTGCAAACACCATATATTTT,CAWSSGQGANTIYF
TRBV6-1,TRBD2,NA,TRBJ2-7,TGTGCCAGCAGTGAAGGGGCTAGCGGGAGGGACGAGCAGTACTTC,CASSEGASGRDEQYF
TRBV10-3,NA,NA,TRBJ1-5,TGTGCCATCAGTGATGGAGTTCAGCCCCAGCATTTT,CAISDGVQPQHF
TRBV7-2,NA,NA,TRBJ2-1,TGTGCCAGCAGCTCCCTCCGGGACTCCAATGAGCAGTTCTTC,CASSSLRDSNEQFF
TRBV2,TRBD2,once,TRBJ2-2,TGTGCCAGCACCACAACCGGGACTAGCGGCCCGAACACCGGGGAGCTGTTTTTT,CASTTTGTSGPNTGELFF
TRBV30,NA,NA,TRBJ1-4,TGTGCCTGGAGAGACTTAGGGGCCGGAGAAAAACTGTTTTTT,CAWRDLGAGEKLFF
TRBV5-1,NA,NA,TRBJ2-5,TGCGCCAGCAGCTTGCTCGGGCAAGAGACCCAGTACTTC,CASSLLGQETQYF
TRBV2,TRBD2,NA,TRBJ2-4,TGTGCCAGCAGTTCCGGGACTAGGGGAGACATTCAGTACTTC,CASSSGTRGDIQYF
TRBV2,NA,NA,TRBJ1-5,TGTGCCAGCAGTGATCAGGGGATGAGGCAGCCCCAGCATTTT,CASSDQGMRQPQHF
TRBV7-9,TRBD2,NA,TRBJ2-3,TGTGCCAGCAGCTTAATGCGGGAGACAGATACGCAGTATTTT,CASSLMRETDTQYF
TRBV7-2,TRBD2,NA,TRBJ2-7,TGTGCCAGCAGCTTAGTCAGTACTAGCGGAGGGACCTACGAGCAGTACTTC,CASSLVSTSGGTYEQYF
TRBV9,TRBD1,NA,TRBJ2-7,TGTGCCAGCAGCCGCCGGGACAGGGCTTGGGGAGACGAGCAGTACTTC,CASSRRDRAWGDEQYF
TRBV27,TRBD1,NA,TRBJ2-3,TGTGCCAGCAGTTTGGGACAGGGCTTTACGCAGTATTTT,CASSLGQGFTQYF
TRBV6-5,TRBD1,NA,TRBJ1-1,TGTGCCAGCCAGAGGACAGGGATGAACACTGAAGCTTTCTTT,CASQRTGMNTEAFF
TRBV11-1,NA,NA,TRBJ2-7,TGTGCCAGCAGCGCACAGGGACTGGGGGTCCACGAGCAGTACTTC,CASSAQGLGVHEQYF
TRBV2,NA,NA,TRBJ2-4,TGTGCCAGCAGCGGACAGCTTCTCGCCAAAAACATTCAGTACTTC,CASSGQLLAKNIQYF
TRBV18,TRBD2,once,TRBJ2-3,TGTGCCAGCTCACCAGCGGGGGGCACAGATACGCAGTATTTT,CASSPAGGTDTQYF
TRBV2,TRBD1,NA,TRBJ2-3,TGTGCCAGCAGTGATAGGGGGCTAGATACGCAGTATTTT,CASSDRGLDTQYF
TRBV5-6,NA,NA,TRBJ2-7,TGTGCCAGCAGCCTGACGGGGCGGGGAGGTGTCGCCGAGCAGTACTTC,CASSLTGRGGVAEQYF
TRBV4-1,TRBD2,NA,TRBJ2-1,TGCGCCAGCAGCCACGGGACTAGGGGAAGTGAGCAGTTCTTC,CASSHGTRGSEQFF